The clone carrying this T cell receptor beta chain was seen at least ten times. Its antigen is not known. Germline CDR1 and CDR2: LNHNV and YYDKDF (reference sequence). The CDR3 extends over 15 amino acids. V lost 2 bases and J lost 10; bases outside the gene matches: 7. The data belong to a study of metastatic and nonmetastatic thyroid tumors. Across the study: Malignant and benign thyroid patients had repertoires compared in peripheral blood and tumor or nodule tissue.

Patients underwent thyroid surgery, and none had received any treatment before it. Authors' analysis steps: CDR3 was compared across clinicopathological groups, and the resulting differences were used to build a distant-metastasis classifier for papillary thyroid cancer. Via MiXCR, TCRdb re-called the PCR reads. The V and J calls and clone size come from TCRdb's table, not from the authors' own analysis. The repertoire has some 83,000 clones, approximately 13% of them found once; the top ten carry approximately 8.8%. Study-wide results and limits: Significantly higher TCR beta diversity was reportedly seen in malignant thyroid tumors than benign nodules, in blood and tumor.

What was sequenced was tumor tissue. This receptor was taken from a female donor with papillary thyroid cancer or a benign thyroid nodule (not recorded which). Some clones in this sample may be carry-over from other donors' samples. V and J are TRBV15 and TRBJ2-1; 11 bases agree with TRBD2. In nucleotides, the CDR3 is TGTGCCACCAGCAGACGGACTAGCGGGTTTTTAGAGCAGTTCTTC. This translates into CATSRRTSGFLEQFF.